The present T cell receptor (beta chain) was sequenced within a study of T cell repertoires in cytomegalovirus infection. The CDR3 sequence is 15 residues long. The germline V gene has CDR1 LGHNA and CDR2 YNFKEQ. Trimming cost V 0 bases and J 0 bases, with 7 bases left between them. TCRdb independently ran MiXCR on the reads; one entry per CDR3 protein. The sample yields fewer than 900,000 distinct CDR3 sequences, 25% to 30% seen once. To note about this clonotype: Its antigen is not known.

This chain joins TRBV4-2 and TRBJ2-3, with D unresolved. The source is a human donor in good health (CMV status not recorded). Some clones in this sample may be carry-over from other donors' samples. Sequencing used cultured CD8+ T cells from PBMCs, obtained from culture after CMV antigen stimulation. CDR3 protein: CASSQEVPSTDTQYF. The DNA for the CDR3 is TGTGCCAGCAGCCAAGAGGTGCCTAGCACAGATACGCAGTATTTT.